This TCR beta chain emerged from a study of cytomegalovirus exposure and HLA in healthy donors. Study conclusions and caveats: Most TCR sequences were uncommon, yet certain public TCRs appeared in many donors.

Produced via immunoSEQ multiplex PCR; TCRdb's table is partial and in-frame only. The sample includes 120,000 to 150,000 clones, around nine tenths of them seen just once. Regarding this clone: The antigen is unknown.

V shed 4 bases, J shed 4 bases, and the junction held 6 bases outside the gene matches. The length of the CDR3 is 16 residues. The germline CDR1 and CDR2 sequences are ENHRY and SYGVKD. The TCR was taken from a woman aged 18-35 years in good health and CMV-seropositive. Sequenced sample: PBMCs. This chain joins TRBV10-3 and TRBJ2-7; 14 nucleotides align to TRBD2. The CDR3 DNA reads TGTGCCATCAGTGGCGGCGGGACTAGCGGGAGTTACGAGCAGTACTTC. Amino acids: CAISGGGTSGSYEQYF.